The clone carrying this T cell receptor beta chain turned up a few times. No antigen is known for it. This CDR3 is built from 13 residues. The V gene's germline CDR1 is SGHDT and CDR2 YYEEEE. Trimming shortened V by 1 base and J by 6 bases, and 11 bases separated the two germline ends. It was with 60 Vbeta and 13 Jbeta primers that the PCR ran. Profiling relied on immunoSEQ multiplex PCR, and the TCRdb table lists in-frame clones only, not all of them. Among 100,000 to 150,000 clones listed, roughly 82% were seen once. The sample originates from a study of cytomegalovirus exposure and HLA in healthy donors. Study background: Genotyping of roughly 400 donors showed that around 81% belonged to the Caucasian-associated ancestry cluster.

General study results and limits: Accurate HLA-A and HLA-B prediction from TCR beta sequences was reported for most subjects. Later analysis identified a missense DCLRE1C variant that was linked to TCR beta V- and J-gene trimming. A later analysis reportedly found fewer N-insertions in an Asian-associated ancestry cluster than the approximately 700-donor mean.

Input material: PBMCs. This receptor was taken from a boy under 18 in good health and CMV-seronegative. The chain couples TRBV5-6 to TRBJ2-7; D gene unclear. CDR3 DNA: TGTGCCAGCAGCTTGTTACAGTTCTCCGAGCAGTACTTC. It specifies CASSLLQFSEQYF.